The T cell receptor (beta chain) under discussion was sequenced for a study of T-cell memory formation after mild COVID-19. Each CDR3 protein gets one entry after TCRdb re-called the 5' RACE reads with MiXCR. The sample contains around 410,000 distinct CDR3 sequences, less than 25% of which appear only once. The CDR3 runs to 14 residues. The ends were cut back, 4 bases at V and 2 bases at J, with 12 bases in the middle. Germline-derived CDR1 and CDR2 are GTSNPN and SVGIG (reference sequence). In this sample, this clonotype turned up a few times. The chain carries TRBV30 and TRBJ2-1; no clear D. The clonotype was recovered from an adult woman who had mild COVID-19 (a few samples of this study predate the infection). Cell type and time point are not known. Material: PBMCs or a T cell subset sorted from them (not recorded which). CDR3 sequence reads: CAWNPGPTYNEQFF. The CDR3 DNA follows: TGTGCCTGGAATCCGGGCCCAACCTACAATGAGCAGTTCTTC.